A single sample gave rise to the 5 T cell receptor beta chains below, sequenced in a study of T cell clonotyping in hematopoietic cell transplantation. Measured with immunoSEQ multiplex PCR; TCRdb has only the in-frame clones, and not every one. The sample has more than 15,000 clones, about nine tenths seen once. Sequences were obtained from peripheral blood mononuclear cells. The receptors originated from a man aged 40-55 years in good health. Some clones in this sample may be carry-over from other donors' samples.

This clone is a singleton in its sample. The V and J genes are TRBV9 and TRBJ2-1, with 10 bases lining up with TRBD2. The CDR3 is 14 amino acids. The germline gives CDR1 SGDLS, CDR2 YYNGEE. V lost 4 bases and J lost 7; bases outside the gene matches: 5. The CDR3 protein is CASSSTGLANEQFF. The CDR3 nucleotides are TGTGCCAGCAGCTCCACGGGACTAGCGAATGAGCAGTTCTTC.

This clone was seen just once. The chain combines TRBV6-1 with TRBJ1-5; D might be TRBD1 (6 bases). V lost 6 bases and J lost 4, with 16 bases in between. The CDR3 runs to 15 residues. Germline V gives CDR1 MNHNS, CDR2 SASEGT. The CDR3 DNA sequence: TGTGCCAGCAGGCGCATCGGGACAAGTAATCAGCCCCAGCATTTT. Its translation is CASRRIGTSNQPQHF.

This sequence joins TRBV25-1 and TRBJ2-7, with 7 bases identical to TRBD1. The CDR3 is 15 amino acids. The trim removed 3 bases at V and 1 base at J, leaving 6 bases unmatched. Germline V lookup: CDR1 MGHDK, CDR2 SYGVNS. CDR3 coding DNA: TGTGCCAGCAGTGACCCCCGGACAGGATCCTACGAGCAGTACTTC. Its protein product is CASSDPRTGSYEQYF.

The V gene is TRBV30, the J gene TRBJ2-7, with D possibly being TRBD2 (6 bases). V was clipped by 4 bases and J by 2 bases, with 12 bases between them. This CDR3 comprises 13 residues. Per germline, CDR1 GTSNPN and CDR2 SVGIG (reference sequence). CDR3 sequence: CAWTGSGTYEQYF. In DNA, the CDR3 is TGTGCCTGGACGGGTAGCGGTACCTACGAGCAGTACTTC.

V is TRBV29-1 and J is TRBJ1-1; TRBD1 aligns across 7 bases. The CDR3 loop spans 12 amino acids. Germline V gene sequence: CDR1 SQVTM, CDR2 ANQGSEA. After removal of 2 bases from V and 11 bases from J, the junction contained 8 bases not matched to a gene. The CDR3 coding sequence is TGCAGCGTTGAAACCGACAGGGTGAGGGCTTTCTTT. Translating gives CSVETDRVRAFF.